A single sample is the source of the 5 T cell receptor beta chains below, sequenced in a study of blood T cell repertoires in COVID-19. Method: immunoSEQ multiplex PCR; TCRdb's copy keeps in-frame clones and lacks some. The table has 55,000 to 65,000 clones, less than 80% seen once; the top ten hold 3% to 4%. What was sequenced was peripheral blood. Source of these receptors: a man in his fifties or sixties with acute or convalescent COVID-19.

V usage is TRBV11-2 and J usage is TRBJ2-2; 7 nucleotides match TRBD2. Germline CDR1 is SGHAT and CDR2 is FQNNGV. Trimming removed 8 bases from V and 6 bases from J; junction bases left unmatched: 9. This CDR3 spans 14 amino acids. CDR3: CASRRTSGAGELFF. The DNA of the CDR3 is TGTGCCAGCCGACGGACTAGTGGGGCCGGGGAGCTGTTTTTT.

The chain employs TRBV28 and TRBJ1-3, with D possibly being TRBD1 (5 bases). Germline V gene lookup returns CDR1 MDHEN and CDR2 SYDVKM. This CDR3 region has 14 residues. V gave up 3 bases and J gave up 1 base, with 7 bases separating them. This CDR3 reads CASSLTESGNTIYF. The CDR3 DNA reads TGTGCCAGCAGTTTGACAGAATCTGGAAACACCATATATTTT.

The chain employs TRBV21-1 and TRBJ2-1; the D segment call TRBD2 is taken from the table without a DNA check. TRBV21-1 is given as a pseudogene. This CDR3 is built from 16 residues. The CDR3 region is CASSRGAGGPDDEQFF. CDR3 coding DNA: TGTGCCAGCAGCCGCGGAGCGGGAGGGCCTGACGATGAGCAGTTCTTC.

The chain uses TRBV9 and TRBJ1-1; D is unresolved. The CDR3 loop spans 14 amino acids. V was cut by 0 bases and J by 4 bases, with 10 bases left in between. Germline V gives CDR1 SGDLS, CDR2 YYNGEE. Here the CDR3 reads CASSVGTRGTEAFF. The DNA for the CDR3 is TGTGCCAGCAGCGTAGGAACTCGGGGCACTGAAGCTTTCTTT.

V usage is TRBV6-5 and J usage is TRBJ2-3; perhaps TRBD1 as D (5 bases). With 5 bases removed from V and 6 bases from J, the gap between germline ends came to 18 bases. The CDR3 loop spans 15 amino acids. CDR1 and CDR2 (germline): MNHEY, SVGAGI. The CDR3 sequence: CASSTQGNPPDTQYF. The CDR3 coding sequence is TGTGCCAGCAGTACTCAGGGTAATCCCCCCGATACGCAGTATTTT.